Here is one TCR beta chain with its context. This sample was taken from a study of blood T cell repertoires in COVID-19. Sequenced by immunoSEQ multiplex PCR; TCRdb stores in-frame clones only, minus some. The sample has about 410,000 clones; around 89% are singletons. The germline CDR1 and CDR2 sequences are KGHSH and LQKENI. CDR3 length equals 15 residues. Deletions cut 1 base from V and 5 bases from J, with 14 bases between. Sequenced sample: peripheral blood. The chain carries TRBV18 and TRBJ1-1; TRBD1 is a possible D gene (6 bases). The receptor's source is a woman between 40 and 55 years old with COVID-19, enrolled during active disease. The DNA for the CDR3 is TGTGCCAGCTCACCACGTGTGGGGGCCCGGACTGAAGCTTTCTTT. This gives the protein CASSPRVGARTEAFF. The full variable domain, rest sourced from reference TRBV18 and TRBJ1-1, is NAGVMQNPRHLVRRRGQEARLRCSPMKGHSHVYWYRQLPEEGLKFMVYLQKENIIDESGMPKERFSAEFPKEGPSILRIQQVVRGDSAAYFCASSPRVGARTEAFFGQGTRLTVV.